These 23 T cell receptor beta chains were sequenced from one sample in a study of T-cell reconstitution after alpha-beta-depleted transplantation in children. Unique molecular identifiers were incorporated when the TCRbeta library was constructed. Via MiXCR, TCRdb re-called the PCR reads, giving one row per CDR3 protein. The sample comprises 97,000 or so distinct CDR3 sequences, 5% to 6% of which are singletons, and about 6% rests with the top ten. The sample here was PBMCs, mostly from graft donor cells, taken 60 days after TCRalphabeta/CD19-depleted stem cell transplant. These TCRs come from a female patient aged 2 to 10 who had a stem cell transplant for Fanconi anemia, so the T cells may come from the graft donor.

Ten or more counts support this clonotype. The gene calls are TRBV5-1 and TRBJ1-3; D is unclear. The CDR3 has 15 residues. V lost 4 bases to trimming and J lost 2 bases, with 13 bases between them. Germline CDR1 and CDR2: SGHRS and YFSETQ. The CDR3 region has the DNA TGCGCCAGCAGCCCAGACCCGGGCGCTGGAAACACCATATATTTT. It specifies CASSPDPGAGNTIYF.

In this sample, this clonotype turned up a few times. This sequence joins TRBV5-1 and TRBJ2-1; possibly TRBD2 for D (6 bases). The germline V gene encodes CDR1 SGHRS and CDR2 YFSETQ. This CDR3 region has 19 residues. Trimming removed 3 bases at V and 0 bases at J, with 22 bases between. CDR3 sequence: CASSSPTSYRDFSYNEQFF. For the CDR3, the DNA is TGCGCCAGCAGCTCCCCCACCTCATACCGGGACTTCTCCTACAATGAGCAGTTCTTC. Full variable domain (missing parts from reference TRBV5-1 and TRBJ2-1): KAGVTQTPRYLIKTRGQQVTLSCSPISGHRSVSWYQQTPGQGLQFLFEYFSETQRNKGNFPGRFSGRQFSNSRSEMNVSTLELGDSALYLCASSSPTSYRDFSYNEQFFGPGTRLTVL.

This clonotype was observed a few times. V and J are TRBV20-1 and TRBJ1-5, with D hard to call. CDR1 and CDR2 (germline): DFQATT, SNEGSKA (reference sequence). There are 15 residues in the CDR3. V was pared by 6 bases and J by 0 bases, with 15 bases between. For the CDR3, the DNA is TGCAGTGCCGGCGTGCGACCTTATAGCAATCAGCCCCAGCATTTT. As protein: CSAGVRPYSNQPQHF.

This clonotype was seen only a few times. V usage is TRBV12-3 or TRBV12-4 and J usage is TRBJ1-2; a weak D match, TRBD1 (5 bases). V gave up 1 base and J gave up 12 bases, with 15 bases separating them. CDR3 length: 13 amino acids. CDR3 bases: TGTGCCAGCAGTTTAGGGGAGGGGTTGAAAGACACCTTC. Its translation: CASSLGEGLKDTF.

The CDR3 sequence: CASSLVVWGPGSGANVLTF. CDR3 bases: TGTGCCAGCAGCTTAGTAGTTTGGGGGCCGGGGTCTGGGGCCAACGTCCTGACTTTC. This sequence joins TRBV11-2 and TRBJ2-6; D possibly corresponds to TRBD1 (6 bases). This CDR3 spans 19 amino acids. The V and J ends lost 1 base and 1 base respectively, with 17 bases between them. The germline V gene has CDR1 SGHAT and CDR2 FQNNGV.

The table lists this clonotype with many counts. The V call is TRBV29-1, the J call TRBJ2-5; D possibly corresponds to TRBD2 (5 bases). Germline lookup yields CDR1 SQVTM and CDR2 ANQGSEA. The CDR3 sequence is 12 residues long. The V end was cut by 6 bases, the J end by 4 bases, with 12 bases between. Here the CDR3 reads CSVGIGPETQYF. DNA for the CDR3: TGCAGCGTCGGGATTGGGCCAGAGACCCAGTACTTC.

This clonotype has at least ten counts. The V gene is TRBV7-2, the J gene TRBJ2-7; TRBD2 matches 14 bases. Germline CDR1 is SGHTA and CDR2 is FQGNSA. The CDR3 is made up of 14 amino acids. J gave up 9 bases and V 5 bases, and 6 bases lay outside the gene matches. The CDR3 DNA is TGTGCCAGCAGCCCCGGGACTAGCGGGGGAAGGCAGTACTTC. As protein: CASSPGTSGGRQYF.

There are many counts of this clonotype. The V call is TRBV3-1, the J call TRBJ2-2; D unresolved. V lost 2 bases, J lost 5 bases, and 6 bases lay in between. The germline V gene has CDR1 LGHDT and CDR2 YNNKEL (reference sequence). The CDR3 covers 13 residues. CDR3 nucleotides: TGTGCCAGCAGCCAAAGAGTGACCGGGGAGCTGTTTTTT. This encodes CASSQRVTGELFF.

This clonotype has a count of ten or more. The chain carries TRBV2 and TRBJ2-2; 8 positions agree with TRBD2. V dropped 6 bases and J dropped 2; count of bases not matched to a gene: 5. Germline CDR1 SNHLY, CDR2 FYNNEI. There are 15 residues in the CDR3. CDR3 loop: CASRPGGANTGELFF. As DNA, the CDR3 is TGTGCCAGCAGGCCGGGGGGGGCCAACACCGGGGAGCTGTTTTTT.

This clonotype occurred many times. The CDR3 DNA follows: TGTGCCAGCAGCCTGGGACTAGCGGGAGACAATGAGCAGTTCTTC. Protein product: CASSLGLAGDNEQFF. The chain joins TRBV5-8 to TRBJ2-1; TRBD2 agrees at 14 bases. The trim removed 4 bases at V and 5 bases at J, leaving 2 bases unmatched. The V gene's germline CDR1 is SGHTS and CDR2 YDEGEE. The CDR3 totals 15 residues.

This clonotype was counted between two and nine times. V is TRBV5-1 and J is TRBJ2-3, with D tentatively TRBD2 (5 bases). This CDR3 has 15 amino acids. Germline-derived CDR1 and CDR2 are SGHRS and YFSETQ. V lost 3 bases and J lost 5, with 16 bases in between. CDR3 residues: CASSSGPRVIDTQYF. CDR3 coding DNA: TGCGCCAGCAGCTCCGGTCCGCGGGTCATAGATACGCAGTATTTT. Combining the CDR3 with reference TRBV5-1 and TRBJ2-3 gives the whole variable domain KAGVTQTPRYLIKTRGQQVTLSCSPISGHRSVSWYQQTPGQGLQFLFEYFSETQRNKGNFPGRFSGRQFSNSRSEMNVSTLELGDSALYLCASSSGPRVIDTQYFGPGTRLTVL.

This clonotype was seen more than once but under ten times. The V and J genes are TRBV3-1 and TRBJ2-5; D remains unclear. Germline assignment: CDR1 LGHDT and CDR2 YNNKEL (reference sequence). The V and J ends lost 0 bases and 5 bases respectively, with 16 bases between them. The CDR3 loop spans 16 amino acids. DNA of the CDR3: TGTGCCAGCAGCCAAGAGATCATAGTCCCTGTGGAGACCCAGTACTTC. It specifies CASSQEIIVPVETQYF.

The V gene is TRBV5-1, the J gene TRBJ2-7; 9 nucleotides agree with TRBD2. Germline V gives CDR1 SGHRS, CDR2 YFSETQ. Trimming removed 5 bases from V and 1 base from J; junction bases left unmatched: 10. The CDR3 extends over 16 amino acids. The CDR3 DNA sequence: TGCGCCAGCAGGGGCCTAGCGGGGTTCTTTTCCTACGAGCAGTACTTC. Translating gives CASRGLAGFFSYEQYF.

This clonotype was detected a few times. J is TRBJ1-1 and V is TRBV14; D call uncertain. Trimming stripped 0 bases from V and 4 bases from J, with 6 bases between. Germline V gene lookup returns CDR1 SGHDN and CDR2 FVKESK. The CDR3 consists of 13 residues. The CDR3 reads CASSQDQFTEAFF. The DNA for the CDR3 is TGTGCCAGCAGCCAAGACCAGTTCACTGAAGCTTTCTTT.

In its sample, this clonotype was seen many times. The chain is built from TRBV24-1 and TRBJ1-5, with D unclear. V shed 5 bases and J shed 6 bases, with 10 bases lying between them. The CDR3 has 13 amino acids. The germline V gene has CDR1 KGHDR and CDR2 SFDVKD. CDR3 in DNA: TGTGCCACCAGTGCGACGGGTAGTCAGCCCCAGCATTTT. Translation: CATSATGSQPQHF.

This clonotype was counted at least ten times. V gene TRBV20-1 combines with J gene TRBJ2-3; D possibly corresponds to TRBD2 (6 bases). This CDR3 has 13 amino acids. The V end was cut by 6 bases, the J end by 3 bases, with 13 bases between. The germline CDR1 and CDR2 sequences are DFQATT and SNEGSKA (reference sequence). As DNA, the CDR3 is TGCAGTGCCGGACTACTAAGAACAGATACGCAGTATTTT. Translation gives CSAGLLRTDTQYF.

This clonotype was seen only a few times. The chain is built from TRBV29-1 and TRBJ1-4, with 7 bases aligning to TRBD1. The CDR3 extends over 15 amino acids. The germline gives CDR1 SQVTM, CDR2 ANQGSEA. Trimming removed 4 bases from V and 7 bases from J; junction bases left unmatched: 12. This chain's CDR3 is CSVVILGDSAEKLFF. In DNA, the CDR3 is TGCAGCGTTGTAATACTGGGGGACAGCGCTGAAAAACTGTTTTTT. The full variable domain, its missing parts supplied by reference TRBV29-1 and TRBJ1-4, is SAVISQKPSRDICQRGTSLTIQCQVDSQVTMMFWYRQQPGQSLTLIATANQGSEATYESGFVIDKFPISRPNLTFSTLTVSNMSPEDSSIYLCSVVILGDSAEKLFFGSGTQLSVL.

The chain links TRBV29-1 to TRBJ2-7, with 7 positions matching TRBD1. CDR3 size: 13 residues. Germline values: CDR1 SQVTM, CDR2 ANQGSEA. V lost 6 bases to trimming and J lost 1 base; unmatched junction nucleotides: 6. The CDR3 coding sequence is TGCAGCGTGCCCGGGACAGCGTCCTACGAGCAGTACTTC. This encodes CSVPGTASYEQYF.

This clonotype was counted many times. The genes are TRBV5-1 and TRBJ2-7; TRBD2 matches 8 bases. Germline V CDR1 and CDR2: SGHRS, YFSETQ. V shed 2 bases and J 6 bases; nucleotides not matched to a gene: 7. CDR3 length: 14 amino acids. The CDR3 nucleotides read TGCGCCAGCAGCTTCAGGACTAGCCTTAGCGAGCAGTACTTC. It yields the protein CASSFRTSLSEQYF. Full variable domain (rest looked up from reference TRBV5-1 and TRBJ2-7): KAGVTQTPRYLIKTRGQQVTLSCSPISGHRSVSWYQQTPGQGLQFLFEYFSETQRNKGNFPGRFSGRQFSNSRSEMNVSTLELGDSALYLCASSFRTSLSEQYFGPGTRLTVT.

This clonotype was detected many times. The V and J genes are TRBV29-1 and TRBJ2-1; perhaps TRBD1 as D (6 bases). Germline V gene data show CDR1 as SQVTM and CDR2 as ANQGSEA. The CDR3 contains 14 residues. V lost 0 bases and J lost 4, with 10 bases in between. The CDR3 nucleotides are TGCAGCGTTGAAGAACGGACAGAGTACAATGAGCAGTTCTTC. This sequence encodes CSVEERTEYNEQFF.

The CDR3 here is CASSQRSQGSSYEQYF. The CDR3 DNA reads TGCGCCAGCAGCCAACGATCGCAGGGGAGCTCCTACGAGCAGTACTTC. V is TRBV4-1 and J is TRBJ2-7, with D maybe TRBD1 (6 bases). The CDR3 is 16 residues long. Germline V gene lookup returns CDR1 MGHRA and CDR2 YSYEKL. V lost 2 bases and J lost 0, with 14 bases in between.

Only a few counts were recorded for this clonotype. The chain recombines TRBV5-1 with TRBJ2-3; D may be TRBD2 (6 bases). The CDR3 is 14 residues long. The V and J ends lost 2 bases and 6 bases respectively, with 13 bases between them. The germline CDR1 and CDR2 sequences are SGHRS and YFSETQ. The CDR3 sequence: CASSFSSGGDTQYF. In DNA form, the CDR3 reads TGCGCCAGCAGCTTCTCGAGCGGAGGGGATACGCAGTATTTT.

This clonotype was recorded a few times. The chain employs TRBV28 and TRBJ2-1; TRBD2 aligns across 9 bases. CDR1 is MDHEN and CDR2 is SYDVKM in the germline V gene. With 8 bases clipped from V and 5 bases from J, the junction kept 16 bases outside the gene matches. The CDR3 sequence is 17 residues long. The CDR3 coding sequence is TGTGCCAGCCTCCCCCCCTTTCGCGGGAGGGTGAACAATGAGCAGTTCTTC. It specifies CASLPPFRGRVNNEQFF.